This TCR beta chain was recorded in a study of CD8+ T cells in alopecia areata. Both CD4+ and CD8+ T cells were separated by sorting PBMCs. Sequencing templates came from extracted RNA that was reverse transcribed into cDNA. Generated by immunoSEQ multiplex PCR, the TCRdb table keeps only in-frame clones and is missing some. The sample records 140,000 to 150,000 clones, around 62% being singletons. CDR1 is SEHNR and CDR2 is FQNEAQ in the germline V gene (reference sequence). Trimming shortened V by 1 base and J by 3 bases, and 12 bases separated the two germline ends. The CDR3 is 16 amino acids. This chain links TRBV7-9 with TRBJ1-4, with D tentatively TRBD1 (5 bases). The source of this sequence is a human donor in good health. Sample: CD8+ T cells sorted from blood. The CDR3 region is CASSLGSQAANEKLFF. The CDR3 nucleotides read TGTGCCAGCAGCTTAGGATCACAGGCTGCTAATGAAAAACTGTTTTTT.